Described below is a single T cell receptor (beta chain) sequence and its context. Its antigen is still unknown. This specimen belongs to a study of cytomegalovirus exposure and HLA in healthy donors. Notes on the study in general: Other equally common chains were less clonally expanded than HLA-associated TCR beta chains, a later analysis showed. It was in a later analysis that TCR association rates were seen to vary by HLA locus, highest for DRB1 and lowest for HLA-C.

The germline V gene has CDR1 SEHNR and CDR2 FQNEAQ (reference sequence). The CDR3 loop spans 14 amino acids. V gave up 5 bases and J gave up 0 bases, with 8 bases separating them. Healthy bone marrow donors supplied every sample. The donors, nominally healthy at sampling, likely had unrecorded immune exposures. Researchers ran the PCR with 60 Vbeta and 13 Jbeta primers. Some clones are missing from TCRdb's copy, which holds only in-frame ones; the method was immunoSEQ multiplex PCR. Among approximately 210,000 clones, 70% to 80% were seen once, and the ten largest hold 1.6%. V usage is TRBV7-9 and J usage is TRBJ2-1; TRBD1 might be the D (6 bases). The TCR sequence derives from a woman aged 45-65 years in good health and CMV-seronegative. What was sequenced was PBMCs. CDR3 in DNA: TGTGCCAGCAGCCCCAGGGGCTCCTACAATGAGCAGTTCTTC. It encodes CASSPRGSYNEQFF.